These 13 T cell receptor beta chains originate from one sample sequenced in a study of cytomegalovirus exposure and HLA in healthy donors. PCR involved 60 Vbeta and 13 Jbeta primers. Profiled with immunoSEQ multiplex PCR; TCRdb holds only in-frame clones, not every one. The sample carries 90,000 to 120,000 clones, 76% recorded once. What was sequenced was PBMCs. Receptors were obtained from a man aged 18-30 years in good health and CMV-seronegative.

This clone was seen more than once but under ten times. The chain links TRBV27 to TRBJ2-7, with a possible D match to TRBD1 (5 bases). V was trimmed by 4 bases and J by 8 bases, leaving 18 bases between them. CDR1 is MNHEY and CDR2 is SMNVEV in the germline V gene (reference sequence). The CDR3 contains 14 residues. DNA for the CDR3: TGTGCCAGCAGTTGGAGCAGGGAACTTGGGAAGCAGTACTTC. Translated, it gives CASSWSRELGKQYF.

J is TRBJ2-5 and V is TRBV7-8; D unresolved. The J call may not be correct, given that the DNA end is closer to TRBJ2-7. CDR3 length equals 13 residues. The V gene's germline CDR1 is SGHVS and CDR2 FQNEAQ. The CDR3 sequence is CASSSQEVYEQYF. In DNA, the CDR3 is TGTGCCAGCAGCTCCCAGGAAGTCTACGAGCAGTACTTC.

V gene TRBV14 combines with J gene TRBJ2-1; 8 bases agree with TRBD2. Losses at the gene ends were 4 bases for V and 2 bases for J; bases not matched to a gene: 13. In germline, CDR1 is SGHDN, CDR2 FVKESK. The CDR3 sequence is 18 residues long. The CDR3 region is CASSPAPREGPTYNEQFF. The CDR3 DNA follows: TGTGCCAGCAGCCCCGCCCCTCGGGAGGGCCCAACCTACAATGAGCAGTTCTTC. Supplemented by reference TRBV14 and TRBJ2-1, the full variable domain reads EAGVTQFPSHSVIEKGQTVTLRCDPISGHDNLYWYRRVMGKEIKFLLHFVKESKQDESGMPNNRFLAERTGGTYSTLKVQPAELEDSGVYFCASSPAPREGPTYNEQFFGPGTRLTVL.

As for this clone: A junction end diverges from the germline sequence, so it may reflect a read error. CDR3 in DNA: TGTGCTAGCAGCTCAATGACTAGCAGCGCAGATACGCAGTATTTT. The encoded protein is CASSSMTSSADTQYF. The chain is built from TRBV7-7 and TRBJ2-3, with 7 bases lining up with TRBD2. Looked up from germline, CDR1 is SSHAT and CDR2 is FNYEAQ (reference sequence). The CDR3 runs 15 residues.

The chain carries TRBV12-1 and TRBJ1-1; TRBD1 is taken as the D call from the table, unchecked against the DNA. TRBV12-1 is a pseudogene. This CDR3 is built from 16 residues. The CDR3 nucleotides are TGTGCCAGCAGCTTTCAAGGGGACAGCGCTAACACTGAAGCTTTCTTT. Translating it yields CASSFQGDSANTEAFF.

V is TRBV7-9 and J is TRBJ2-3, with D possibly TRBD2 on 6 matching bases. Trimming took 4 bases from V and 3 from J, leaving 11 bases between them. The CDR3 is 14 amino acids. Germline V gives CDR1 SEHNR, CDR2 FQNEAQ (reference sequence). The CDR3 DNA is TGTGCCAGCAGCTGGGAGGCCACTACAGATACGCAGTATTTT. It is translated as CASSWEATTDTQYF. Together with reference TRBV7-9 and TRBJ2-3, the CDR3 gives the full variable domain: DTGVSQNPRHKITKRGQNVTFRCDPISEHNRLYWYRQTLGQGPEFLTYFQNEAQLEKSRLLSDRFSAERPKGSFSTLEIQRTEQGDSAMYLCASSWEATTDTQYFGPGTRLTVL.

The chain combines TRBV2 with TRBJ2-1; no clear D gene. V was cut by 3 bases and J by 5 bases, with 8 bases left in between. The germline V gene encodes CDR1 SNHLY and CDR2 FYNNEI. This CDR3 spans 13 amino acids. The DNA for the CDR3 is TGTGCCAGCAGTGAGGAGAGGAACAATGAGCAGTTCTTC. Amino acid sequence: CASSEERNNEQFF.

The rearrangement links TRBV6-1 to TRBJ2-7; 12 bases agree with TRBD1. Germline loops: CDR1 MNHNS, CDR2 SASEGT. The CDR3 spans 14 residues. V trimming: 7 bases; J trimming: 7 bases; junction bases outside the gene matches: 8. CDR3 sequence reads: CASILGQGAREQYF. The CDR3, as DNA: TGTGCCAGCATCCTGGGACAGGGGGCGAGAGAGCAGTACTTC.

The chain couples TRBV9 to TRBJ2-7, with D possibly TRBD2 on 5 matching bases. Germline CDR1 reads SGDLS; CDR2 reads YYNGEE. The CDR3 sequence is 15 residues long. V lost 0 bases to trimming and J lost 6 bases, with 16 bases between them. The CDR3 here is CASSVDDFSRGEQYF. The CDR3 coding sequence is TGTGCCAGCAGCGTAGATGACTTCTCTCGGGGCGAGCAGTACTTC.

The V call is TRBV19, the J call TRBJ2-1; D is perhaps TRBD1 (6 bases). CDR3 length equals 14 residues. Trimming shortened V by 5 bases and J by 7 bases, and 15 bases separated the two germline ends. The germline V gene encodes CDR1 LNHDA and CDR2 SQIVND (reference sequence). The CDR3 bases are TGTGCCAGTAGTCCCCCGCAGGGGCGAAATGAGCAGTTCTTC. Its translation is CASSPPQGRNEQFF.

The rearrangement joins TRBV6-5 to TRBJ1-6; TRBD1 matches 7 bases. The germline V gene has CDR1 MNHEY and CDR2 SVGAGI. CDR3 length: 14 residues. Trimming took 2 bases from V and 5 from J; bases not matched to a gene: 0. CDR3 sequence reads: CASSYDRDNSPLHF. The DNA for the CDR3 is TGTGCCAGCAGTTACGACAGGGATAATTCACCCCTCCACTTT.

The CDR3 region has the DNA TGCGCCAGCAGCCAGGGAACAGGGATGAGCTCCTACGAGCAGTACTTC. Translating gives CASSQGTGMSSYEQYF. The chain joins TRBV4-3 to TRBJ2-7, with TRBD1 as a possible D gene (6 bases). The CDR3 covers 16 residues. Trimming removed 3 bases from V and 0 bases from J, with 15 bases in between. Per germline, CDR1 LGHNA and CDR2 YSLEER.

This chain joins TRBV10-1 and TRBJ2-3, with D possibly matching TRBD2 (5 bases). This CDR3 has 13 amino acids. V dropped 2 bases and J dropped 4 bases, with 7 bases sitting between them. Germline loops: CDR1 WNHNN, CDR2 SYGVQD (reference sequence). CDR3 in DNA: TGCGCCAGCAGTGAGGCGGGCTCAGATACGCAGTATTTT. Translated, it gives CASSEAGSDTQYF.